This T cell receptor (beta chain) comes out of a study of T cells after posttransplantation cyclophosphamide. Study-level points and caveats: TRB overlap between skin or GI tissue T cells and blood was limited. After PTCy, TRB diversity resembled that of CNI/methotrexate controls.

Assay: immunoSEQ multiplex PCR; the TCRdb copy retains only in-frame clones and omits some. Of roughly 7,000 clones listed, around 78% are singletons. About this clone: What it recognizes is unknown.

Source material: memory CD4+ T cells sorted from blood. The origin of this receptor is a woman aged 45-65 years in good health and a related stem cell transplant donor.

The CDR3 loop reads CASSPVRADGYTF. The CDR3 nucleotides read TGCGCCAGCAGCCCGGTGAGGGCGGATGGCTACACCTTC. The V and J genes are TRBV5-1 and TRBJ1-2; D is unresolved. Deletions cut 4 bases from V and 6 bases from J, with 13 bases between. This CDR3 comprises 13 residues. Germline V gene lookup returns CDR1 SGHRS and CDR2 YFSETQ.